A selection of T cell receptor beta chains follows, all from one sample in a study of neoadjuvant anti-PD-1 for oral cavity cancer. Libraries were prepared by immunoSEQ multiplex PCR; TCRdb keeps only in-frame clonotypes and omits some of them. The sample consists of about 42,000 clones, 60% to 80% of them appearing once. Specimen: PBMCs, collected after nivolumab (anti-PD-1) treatment. Every receptor here comes from a person between 40 and 85 years old with oral cavity squamous cell carcinoma. Each CDR3 is given with its conserved first and last residue. A D gene is named only where the DNA matches it firmly. The size entry is marked missing in some rows and otherwise reads once, few, many or a size class.

size	D	V	J	CDR3	DNA
-	TRBD1	TRBV5-1	TRBJ2-5	CASSPGGTETQYF	TGCGCCAGCAGCCCAGGGGGCACAGAGACCCAGTACTTC
-	-	TRBV6-1	TRBJ2-5	CASTWGRGAQYF	TGTGCCAGCACGTGGGGCCGAGGGGCCCAGTACTTC
-	-	TRBV28	TRBJ2-7	CASSFPRSPPEQYF	TGTGCCAGCAGTTTCCCCAGGTCACCCCCCGAGCAGTACTTC
-	-	TRBV20-1	TRBJ1-3	CSAGDRNTIYF	TGCAGTGCTGGGGACAGAAACACCATATATTTT
-	-	TRBV6-1	TRBJ1-2	CASSVTGRPNYGYTF	TGTGCCAGCAGTGTGACAGGCCGTCCTAACTATGGCTACACCTTC
few	TRBD2	TRBV6-5	TRBJ2-1	CASSFGLAGGPGEQFF	TGTGCCAGCAGTTTTGGACTAGCGGGAGGGCCCGGTGAGCAGTTCTTC
-	TRBD1	TRBV19	TRBJ1-5	CASSRQGGAGQPQHF	TGTGCCAGTAGTAGGCAGGGGGGCGCAGGTCAGCCCCAGCATTTT
-	-	TRBV2	TRBJ2-1	CASGVNRAQGGEQFF	TGTGCCAGCGGAGTGAACAGGGCTCAAGGGGGTGAGCAGTTCTTC
-	-	TRBV13	TRBJ2-1	CASLEKSYNEQFF	TGTGCCAGCCTCGAAAAATCCTACAATGAGCAGTTCTTC
-	-	TRBV6-1	TRBJ2-7	CASSDRPRRHF	TGTGCCAGCAGTGACCGACCAAGGCGCCACTTC
-	-	TRBV2	TRBJ2-2	CASSGGQGGGELFF	TGTGCCAGCAGTGGCGGTCAGGGGGGAGGGGAGCTGTTTTTT
-	-	TRBV5-6	TRBJ1-1	CASSRQGTNTEAFF	TGTGCCAGCAGTCGGCAGGGGACGAACACTGAAGCTTTCTTT
few	-	TRBV30	TRBJ2-2	CAWILMGAGSSRELFF	TGTGCCTGGATTCTCATGGGAGCAGGGAGTAGTAGGGAGCTGTTTTTT
-	TRBD2	TRBV9	TRBJ2-7	CASSVGGTTTGAEQYF	TGTGCCAGCAGCGTAGGAGGGACTACTACCGGCGCCGAGCAGTACTTC
once	TRBD2	TRBV5-4	TRBJ2-2	CASSWMGLGREAGELFF	TGTGCCAGCAGCTGGATGGGTTTGGGCCGGGAGGCCGGGGAGCTGTTTTTT
-	-	TRBV7-2	TRBJ1-6	CASSLAGIRSPLHF	TGTGCCAGCAGCTTAGCTGGAATTCGGTCACCCCTCCACTTT
-	-	TRBV5-6	TRBJ1-4	CASSLLGPNEKLFF	TGTGCCAGCAGCTTGTTGGGCCCTAATGAAAAACTGTTTTTT
-	-	TRBV30	TRBJ1-3	CAWRMTPGNTIYF	TGTGCCTGGAGAATGACCCCCGGAAACACCATATATTTT
few	-	TRBV29-1	TRBJ2-3	CSVLGLDPLVDTQYF	TGCAGCGTTCTAGGCCTAGACCCGCTGGTAGATACGCAGTATTTT
-	-	TRBV30	TRBJ2-6	CAWGRKEGARANVLTF	TGTGCCTGGGGGAGAAAGGAGGGGGCGAGGGCCAACGTCCTGACTTTC
-	-	TRBV11-2	TRBJ1-1	CASSTRTAPGTEAFF	TGTGCCAGCAGCACCCGGACCGCACCTGGGACTGAAGCTTTCTTT
-	TRBD1	TRBV5-4	TRBJ2-1	CASSRRGQNYNEQFF	TGTGCCAGCAGCCGCAGGGGACAGAACTACAATGAGCAGTTCTTC
-	TRBD1	TRBV30	TRBJ1-6	CAWAATGGGNSPLHF	TGTGCCTGGGCAGCTACAGGGGGCGGAAATTCACCCCTCCACTTT
-	-	TRBV19	TRBJ2-3	CASSRGTATDTQYF	TGTGCCAGTAGCCGAGGGACGGCCACAGATACGCAGTATTTT
-	-	TRBV6-1	TRBJ1-1	CASSEQFFPSNTEAFF	TGTGCCAGCAGTGAACAGTTCTTTCCCAGTAACACTGAAGCTTTCTTT
-	-	TRBV11-1	TRBJ2-3	CASSLAGGPDTQYF	TGTGCCAGCAGCTTAGCGGGGGGGCCAGATACGCAGTATTTT
-	-	TRBV5-1	TRBJ1-2	CASSSQEPNYGYTF	TGCGCCAGCAGCTCGCAAGAGCCTAACTATGGCTACACCTTC
-	-	TRBV19	TRBJ2-2	CASSIGWRGTGELFF	TGTGCCAGTAGTATAGGATGGCGGGGCACCGGGGAGCTGTTTTTT
-	-	TRBV6-6	TRBJ2-2	CASRPLGAGELFF	TGTGCCAGCAGACCGCTTGGGGCCGGGGAGCTGTTTTTT
-	-	TRBV6-4	TRBJ2-5	CASSDPNGAQYF	TGTGCCAGCAGTGACCCAAACGGGGCCCAGTACTTC
-	TRBD2	TRBV7-2	TRBJ2-3	CASSFIAGGRDTQYF	TGTGCCAGCAGCTTCATAGCGGGAGGAAGAGATACGCAGTATTTT
-	TRBD2	TRBV15	TRBJ2-1	CATSTLQVPGGGEQFF	TGTGCCACCAGCACCCTGCAAGTTCCGGGGGGAGGTGAGCAGTTCTTC
-	TRBD1	TRBV7-8	TRBJ1-5	CASGSTGGHQPQHF	TGTGCCAGCGGTTCGACAGGGGGGCATCAGCCCCAGCATTTT
-	TRBD1	TRBV18	TRBJ1-1	CASSLQGLEAFF	TGTGCCAGCTCTCTACAGGGGCTTGAAGCTTTCTTT
-	-	TRBV9	TRBJ2-2	CASSVGGGRGELFF	TGTGCCAGCAGCGTAGGCGGAGGACGAGGGGAGCTGTTTTTT
few	-	TRBV5-6	TRBJ2-5	CASSLYRQETQYF	TGTGCCAGCAGCTTGTACAGGCAAGAGACCCAGTACTTC
-	TRBD1	TRBV19	TRBJ2-2	CASSLTGSWGGELFF	TGTGCCAGTAGTTTGACAGGGTCATGGGGCGGGGAGCTGTTTTTT
-	TRBD1	TRBV28	TRBJ2-2	CASENGQGAEVGELFF	TGTGCCAGCGAAAACGGACAGGGGGCTGAAGTCGGGGAGCTGTTTTTT
-	-	TRBV5-8	TRBJ2-5	CASSLGTTQTQYF	TGTGCCAGCAGCTTGGGGACTACTCAGACCCAGTACTTC
-	TRBD1	TRBV6-5	TRBJ1-1	CASSDWTGVNTF	TGTGCCAGCAGTGACTGGACAGGGGTGAATACCTTT